This TCR beta chain was retrieved from a study of response to subunit inactivated influenza vaccine. Broader study findings: The authors put forward the suggestion that each seasonal influenza vaccination may bring in only a limited number of new T cells.

TCRdb redid the calling of the RT-PCR reads with MiXCR, one entry per CDR3 protein. The sample lists around 470,000 distinct CDR3 sequences, roughly 7.9% occurring once. The CDR3 length is 17 residues. The germline gives CDR1 SGHTA, CDR2 FQGNSA. Between the trimmed V and J ends, which lost 1 base and 2 bases, there was a span of 12 bases. With respect to this clonotype: As yet, its antigen is unknown.

The source of this sequence is a man between 50 and 75 years old who received an inactivated influenza vaccine. The chain links TRBV7-2 to TRBJ2-6, with a possible D match to TRBD1 (6 bases). Specimen: PBMCs from blood, collected about 24 months after vaccination. CDR3 DNA sequence: TGTGCCAGCAGCTTAGGTCCCGAGGGGGCTGGGGCCAACGTCCTGACTTTC. This codes for CASSLGPEGAGANVLTF.